Each of the 8 T cell receptor beta chains below was sequenced from the same sample in a study of human T cells and chemical hapten exposure. TCRdb reprocessed the RACE reads via MiXCR and lists one record per CDR3 protein. The sample shows approximately 92,000 distinct CDR3 sequences, more than 9.5% of them seen only once. Time point of the sample: patch test 2, 6 weeks after DPC sensitization. Treatment described: therapeutic diphenylcyclopropenone sensitization with weekly scalp DPC. Sequencing used whole blood, obtained in connection with sensitization to the hapten diphenylcyclopropenone (DPC). The source of these receptors is a middle-aged woman with alopecia areata. Some clones in this sample may be carry-over from other donors' samples.

This clonotype was seen at least ten times. The chain joins TRBV12-3 or TRBV12-4 to TRBJ2-3; D possibly corresponds to TRBD2 (6 bases). This CDR3 region has 15 residues. V lost 7 bases and J 2 bases, leaving 16 bases between the germline ends. The CDR3 protein is CASTPTGLSTDTQYF. CDR3 nucleotides: TGTGCCAGCACTCCTACGGGACTCTCCACAGATACGCAGTATTTT.

This clonotype has ten or more counts. The V and J genes are TRBV20-1 and TRBJ2-5; 9 bases fit TRBD2. The trim removed 1 base at V and 1 base at J, leaving 7 bases unmatched. The CDR3 has 16 amino acids. Germline V gene lookup returns CDR1 DFQATT and CDR2 SNEGSKA (reference sequence). The DNA of the CDR3 is TGCAGTGCTAGAGTGGTTAGCGGGGGATCCCAAGAGACCCAGTACTTC. Translated, it gives CSARVVSGGSQETQYF.

This clonotype was counted many times. The genes are TRBV10-1 and TRBJ2-5; TRBD1 aligns across 10 bases. This CDR3 comprises 14 residues. The J segment lost 6 bases and the V segment lost 5 bases, leaving 6 bases of the junction unmatched. Germline V gene sequence: CDR1 WNHNN, CDR2 SYGVQD (reference sequence). The CDR3 bases are TGCGCCAGCAGTTCCGGACAGGGGGAGAAGACCCAGTACTTC. Amino acid sequence: CASSSGQGEKTQYF.

A few counts support this clonotype. The chain links TRBV10-3 to TRBJ2-2, with 9 bases aligning to TRBD1. CDR1 and CDR2 from the germline V gene are ENHRY and SYGVKD. The CDR3 length is 14 residues. After removal of 6 bases from V and 3 bases from J, the junction contained 2 bases not matched to a gene. Written as DNA, the CDR3 is TGTGCCATCAGGGGACAGGGTGACACCGGGGAGCTGTTTTTT. Translated, it gives CAIRGQGDTGELFF.

The V gene is TRBV6-4, the J gene TRBJ2-2; 12 nucleotides agree with TRBD2. Germline V lookup: CDR1 MRHNA, CDR2 SNTAGT. Unmatched junction bases numbered 3, after V lost 4 bases and J lost 9 bases. The CDR3 covers 14 residues. The CDR3 is CASSALAGGRELFF. The CDR3 nucleotides read TGTGCCAGCAGTGCTCTAGCGGGAGGGCGGGAGCTGTTTTTT.

This clonotype was seen a single time. This may be a read error: a much more frequent sequence differs by one nucleotide. This CDR3 fails to terminate in the conserved phenylalanine or tryptophan, so it likely reflects a read error. The chain recombines TRBV6-2 or TRBV6-3 with TRBJ2-1; D may be TRBD2 (5 bases). Germline assignment: CDR1 MNHEY and CDR2 SVGEGT. V lost 2 bases and J 5 bases, leaving 10 bases between the germline ends. CDR3 length equals 14 residues. CDR3 nucleotides: TGTGCCAGCAGTTACAGTGGACTGAACAATGAGCAGTTCTTA. Residues: CASSYSGLNNEQFL.

This clonotype was observed at least ten times. This chain connects TRBV20-1 to TRBJ2-3; 10 bases fit TRBD2. Trimming cost V 6 bases and J 1 base; bases outside gene matches: 10. Looked up from germline, CDR1 is DFQATT and CDR2 is SNEGSKA (reference sequence). The CDR3 runs 16 residues. CDR3 nucleotides: TGCAGTGCACCCCGGACTAGCGGAGCCCGCACAGATACGCAGTATTTT. This sequence encodes CSAPRTSGARTDTQYF.

This clonotype was detected only a few times. The V call is TRBV20-1, the J call TRBJ1-5; weak D call: TRBD1 (6 bases). The CDR3 is 15 residues long. Trimming shortened V by 2 bases and J by 2 bases, and 13 bases separated the two germline ends. Germline CDR1 is DFQATT and CDR2 is SNEGSKA (reference sequence). The DNA for the CDR3 is TGCAGTGCTAGAAAACAGGGAAATCGCAATCAGCCCCAGCATTTT. Translating it yields CSARKQGNRNQPQHF.